The present T cell receptor beta chain was sequenced within a study of post-analysis software for immune sequencing data. As for the study in general: The disease courses spanned relapsing-remitting, secondary progressive and progressive-relapsing forms of multiple sclerosis. Broader study findings: Relative to controls, patients had five TRBV segments at higher frequency, with TRBV5-6, TRBV5-1 and TRBV20-1 among these. The study found significantly lower normalized Chao1 diversity in multiple sclerosis patients than in controls.

With respect to this clonotype: The target antigen is unknown.

Trimming took 3 bases from V and 7 from J, leaving 13 bases between them. The CDR3 is 14 residues long. Presence of unique molecular identifiers characterized the TCR beta cDNA libraries. TCRdb processed the PCR reads anew with MiXCR; each CDR3 protein has one entry. The sample consists of roughly 800,000 distinct CDR3 sequences, around 46% of them appearing once. This TCR came from a girl under 18 with multiple sclerosis. Sequencing was done on a sample of blood. The chain couples TRBV12-3 or TRBV12-4 to TRBJ1-5, with D possibly matching TRBD1 (5 bases). The CDR3 region has the DNA TGTGCCAGCAGTTTTAAGAGGGGTGGCCAGCCCCAGCATTTT. Translation: CASSFKRGGQPQHF.